This T cell receptor beta chain was obtained from a study of blood T cell repertoires in COVID-19. Study details: Sites across the United States, Italy and Spain contributed samples from acute and convalescent COVID-19.

Authors' analysis steps: By means of reference gene primer amplification, nucleated cell counts were estimated. Assay: immunoSEQ multiplex PCR; the TCRdb copy retains only in-frame clones and omits some. The V and J calls and clone size come from that table; D and trimming were worked out from the DNA. This table has around 310,000 clones, 85% to 90% appearing once. Which cohort a participant joined came from the clinical history participants gave. Germline V CDR1 and CDR2: LNHDA, SQIVND (reference sequence). V shed 5 bases, J shed 6 bases, and the junction held 6 bases outside the gene matches. The length of the CDR3 is 16 residues.

This TCR was recovered from a woman in her 30s who had recovered from COVID-19. The sample was PBMCs or T cells enriched from blood (not recorded which). The J gene is TRBJ2-1, the V gene TRBV19, with 14 nucleotides matching TRBD2. CDR3 loop: CASSLRGLAGANEQFF. Here the CDR3 DNA reads TGTGCCAGTAGTCTCAGGGGACTAGCGGGAGCCAATGAGCAGTTCTTC.